Below are 14 T cell receptor beta chains sequenced from a single sample in a study of blood T cell repertoires in COVID-19. The protocol was immunoSEQ multiplex PCR, while the TCRdb copy is restricted to in-frame clones and leaves out a portion. Found here are some 98,000 clones, approximately 80% of them singletons; the top ten hold under 20%. The specimen was peripheral blood. The source is a human donor in a cohort sampled during active COVID-19.

This clone has a single count. The chain is built from TRBV6-5 and TRBJ2-3; 9 nucleotides line up with TRBD1. Germline-derived CDR1 and CDR2 are MNHEY and SVGAGI. This CDR3 contains 13 residues. J gave up 4 bases and V 5 bases, and 1 base lay outside the gene matches. DNA of the CDR3: TGTGCCAGCAGTCGGGACAGGGCAGATACGCAGTATTTT. This translates into CASSRDRADTQYF.

The rearrangement joins TRBV19 to TRBJ2-7, with 7 bases lining up with TRBD2. The junction had 12 bases not matched to a gene; V was cut back by 3 bases and J by 4 bases. The CDR3 totals 16 residues. Germline V gives CDR1 LNHDA, CDR2 SQIVND (reference sequence). As DNA, the CDR3 is TGTGCCAGTAGTATTCGTGGTGCGGGAGCTTCATACGAGCAGTACTTC. As protein: CASSIRGAGASYEQYF.

The rearrangement uses TRBV15 and TRBJ1-5; TRBD1 matches 9 bases. Looked up from germline, CDR1 is LNHNV and CDR2 is YYDKDF (reference sequence). The V segment lost 5 bases and the J segment 6 bases; nucleotides outside the gene matches: 8. The CDR3 sequence is 15 residues long. The CDR3: CATSETGQGGQPQHF. In nucleotides, the CDR3 is TGTGCCACCAGCGAAACGGGACAGGGCGGTCAGCCCCAGCATTTT.

The chain has TRBV28 and TRBJ1-2; D not resolved. Germline assignment: CDR1 MDHEN and CDR2 SYDVKM. The ends were cut back, 6 bases at V and 3 bases at J, with 11 bases in the middle. The CDR3 totals 13 residues. The CDR3 coding sequence is TGTGCCAGCAGCCAAACAAGTTACTATGGCTACACCTTC. As protein: CASSQTSYYGYTF.

The V call is TRBV5-1, the J call TRBJ2-1; D perhaps matches TRBD2 (5 bases). The germline gives CDR1 SGHRS, CDR2 YFSETQ. The V gene lost 1 base and the J gene lost 4 bases, with 18 bases spanning the gap. The CDR3 runs to 17 residues. CDR3 protein: CASSLWAYPGRYNEQFF. The CDR3 DNA sequence: TGCGCCAGCAGCTTGTGGGCCTACCCGGGAAGATACAATGAGCAGTTCTTC.

The chain is built from TRBV3-1 (or the pseudogene TRBV3-2) and TRBJ1-1; 8 bases agree with TRBD1. The CDR3 covers 15 residues. J lost 7 bases, V lost 2 bases, and 9 bases had no gene match. In germline, CDR1 is LGHDT, CDR2 YNNKEL (reference sequence). The chain's CDR3 is CASSQYRDRGDEAFF. CDR3 nucleotides: TGTGCCAGCAGCCAATACCGAGACAGGGGCGATGAAGCTTTCTTT.

The chain couples TRBV3-1 (or the pseudogene TRBV3-2) to TRBJ2-7; 7 nucleotides line up with TRBD1. The germline CDR1 and CDR2 sequences are LGHDT and YNNKEL (reference sequence). Trimming removed 4 bases from V and 6 bases from J; junction bases left unmatched: 6. The length of the CDR3 is 13 residues. CDR3 nucleotides: TGTGCCAGCAGCCGAGACAGGGCATCCGAGCAGTACTTC. It specifies CASSRDRASEQYF.

J is TRBJ1-2 and V is TRBV7-6; 7 bases fit TRBD1. The CDR3 has 17 amino acids. V lost 5 bases, J lost 2 bases, and 14 bases stayed unmatched. The V gene's germline CDR1 is SGHVS and CDR2 FNYEAQ. CDR3 loop: CASSPHRGQRVNYGYTF. The CDR3 bases are TGTGCCAGCAGCCCCCACAGGGGCCAGAGAGTAAACTATGGCTACACCTTC.

CDR3 DNA sequence: TGTGCCAGTAGTACCGGGAAGGGTGAGCAGTTCTTC. It is translated as CASSTGKGEQFF. The rearrangement uses TRBV19 and TRBJ2-1; maybe TRBD2 (5 bases). The V gene lost 4 bases and the J gene lost 9 bases, with 10 bases spanning the gap. From germline, CDR1 is LNHDA and CDR2 SQIVND (reference sequence). This CDR3 is built from 12 residues. Looking up the rest from reference TRBV19 and TRBJ2-1 gives the full variable domain: DGGITQSPKYLFRKEGQNVTLSCEQNLNHDAMYWYRQDPGQGLRLIYYSQIVNDFQKGDIAEGYSVSREKKESFPLTVTSAQKNPTAFYLCASSTGKGEQFFGPGTRLTVL.

The count of this clone is one. The rearrangement links TRBV5-1 to TRBJ2-7, with 15 nucleotides matching TRBD2. The CDR3 has 17 residues. V was clipped by 2 bases and J by 2 bases; unmatched bases: 5. Germline values: CDR1 SGHRS, CDR2 YFSETQ. In DNA form, the CDR3 reads TGCGCCAGCAGCTTCGGACTAGCGGGAGGGTCCGCCTACGAGCAGTACTTC. Translation gives CASSFGLAGGSAYEQYF.

This chain links TRBV18 with TRBJ1-2; 10 positions match TRBD1. There are 15 residues in the CDR3. Germline loops: CDR1 KGHSH, CDR2 LQKENI. Losses at the gene ends were 3 bases for V and 3 bases for J; bases not matched to a gene: 4. The CDR3 is CASSPSGQGDYGYTF. The DNA for the CDR3 is TGTGCCAGCTCACCTTCAGGACAGGGGGACTATGGCTACACCTTC.

The chain joins TRBV14 to TRBJ2-6, with D possibly matching TRBD2 (5 bases). This CDR3 comprises 16 residues. The germline gives CDR1 SGHDN, CDR2 FVKESK. V was pared by 3 bases and J by 4 bases, with 13 bases between. The CDR3 DNA is TGTGCCAGCAGCCATATGCGGGCAGCCGGGGCCAACGTCCTGACTTTC. The encoded protein is CASSHMRAAGANVLTF.

This clone was seen a few times. The rearrangement uses TRBV10-1 and TRBJ1-1; perhaps TRBD1 as D (6 bases). The CDR3 has 13 residues. V lost 6 bases and J 0 bases, leaving 8 bases between the germline ends. Germline CDR1 is WNHNN and CDR2 is SYGVQD (reference sequence). CDR3 sequence (DNA): TGCGCCAGCAGGGACAGCCTGAACACTGAAGCTTTCTTT. The encoded protein is CASRDSLNTEAFF.

The V and J genes are TRBV21-1 and TRBJ2-7; the tabulated D call, TRBD1, remains unverified against the DNA. TRBV21-1 is labeled a pseudogene. The CDR3 has 13 amino acids. CDR3 coding DNA: TGTGCCAGGAACGACAGGGATCGGTACGAGCAGTACTTC. It specifies CARNDRDRYEQYF.